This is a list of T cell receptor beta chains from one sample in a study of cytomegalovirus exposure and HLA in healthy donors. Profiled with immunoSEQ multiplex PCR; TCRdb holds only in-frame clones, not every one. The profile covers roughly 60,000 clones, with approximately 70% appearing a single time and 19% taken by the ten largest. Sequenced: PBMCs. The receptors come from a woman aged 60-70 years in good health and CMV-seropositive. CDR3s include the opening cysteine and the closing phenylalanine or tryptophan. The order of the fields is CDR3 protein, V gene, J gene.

CASSSQGANGYTF	TRBV7-2	TRBJ1-2
CAWSGIRGAGEQYF	TRBV30	TRBJ2-7
CASSLESTGSSYEQYF	TRBV7-2	TRBJ2-7
CASSESAFPSGYTF	TRBV2	TRBJ1-2
CASSPRTGSEETQYF	TRBV18	TRBJ2-5
CTSGANYGYTF	TRBV28	TRBJ1-2
CASSEEDTEPQHF	TRBV2	TRBJ1-5
CASLFGQETQYF	TRBV11-1	TRBJ2-5
CASSPNKSGNTIYF	TRBV5-7	TRBJ1-3
CASSPPGGTVNTEAFF	TRBV7-2	TRBJ1-1
CASSLGQGLYF	TRBV13	TRBJ2-3
CASSALLGANVLTF	TRBV9	TRBJ2-6
CSVVLAGAQPSTDTQYF	TRBV29-1	TRBJ2-3
CASNPPLGGGVADTQYF	TRBV7-8	TRBJ2-3
CASSHRREQYF	TRBV28	TRBJ2-7
CASSIPDRYYGYTF	TRBV19	TRBJ1-2
CASSMDRTFGGYTF	TRBV19	TRBJ1-2
CASSLAQGLRSGANVLTF	TRBV7-9	TRBJ2-6
CASSVVSNGGLDNEQFF	TRBV9	TRBJ2-1
CASSLRQGTYNSPLHF	TRBV27	TRBJ1-6
CASSTGRTDTQYF	TRBV2	TRBJ2-3
CASSELVGGGAGGTGELFF	TRBV6-1	TRBJ2-2
CASSLTRGLTEAFF	TRBV5-1	TRBJ1-1
CASSRTGGDYGYTF	TRBV5-1	TRBJ1-2
CASQATGTNEKLFF	TRBV2	TRBJ1-4
CASSSNYGGREKLFF	TRBV5-6	TRBJ1-4
CATSRDLRVGNQPQHF	TRBV15	TRBJ1-5
CASSSPSKGAKNSQPQHF	TRBV7-9	TRBJ1-5
CASSYTGENSPLHF	TRBV6-5	TRBJ1-6
CASSIRDQPQHF	TRBV19	TRBJ1-5
CASSIRPGVYTEAFF	TRBV7-2	TRBJ1-1
CSSSLAGGNQPQHF	TRBV7-9	TRBJ1-5
CASSPLSGGAHNEQFF	TRBV5-1	TRBJ2-1
CSVDGGRDRGRTEAFF	TRBV29-1	TRBJ1-1
CSVSTVAPGPRGNTEAFF	TRBV29-1	TRBJ1-1
CASSSGTGGSSPLHF	TRBV19	TRBJ1-6
CASSSTQLGRGPLHF	TRBV9	TRBJ1-6
CASSLMGRGAGTEAFF	TRBV7-8	TRBJ1-1
CASSVGQGSTNEKLFF	TRBV9	TRBJ1-4
CASSVDAGLGYTF	TRBV6-1	TRBJ1-2
CACGTPKVETQYF	TRBV30	TRBJ2-5
CASSLATEQYF	TRBV7-8	TRBJ2-7
CASSYSAGSGTEAFF	TRBV6-5	TRBJ1-1
CASSPRQGANNEQFF	TRBV2	TRBJ2-1
CASSPGTGGEAFF	TRBV11-1	TRBJ1-1
CASSEELAGAYEQYF	TRBV6-1	-
CASSRDLNTEAFF	TRBV6-5	TRBJ1-1
CASSFTGQSYNEQFF	TRBV5-1	TRBJ2-1